The clone carrying this TCR beta chain was recorded at least ten times. No antigen is known for it. This sample is part of a study of T cells in Graves' hyperthyroidism and ophthalmopathy. Study-wide findings and caveats: Classification by a 13 V-J model distinguished ophthalmopathy from stable hyperthyroidism. Blood samples included most of the expanded thyroid clonotypes exceeding 0.001.

RNA transcripts gave rise to amplified TCR beta CDR3 regions. The HTBI primer set served for first-round RT-PCR of the TCR CDR3. Via MiXCR, TCRdb re-called the multiplex PCR reads, giving one row per CDR3 protein. The sample carries approximately 600,000 distinct CDR3 sequences, roughly 15% recorded once. A lack of ophthalmopathy progression within 18 months defined stable Graves' hyperthyroidism. With V trimmed by 1 base and J by 3 bases, 7 bases remained unmatched. The CDR3 is 15 amino acids. Germline values: CDR1 DFQATT, CDR2 SNEGSKA (reference sequence). The TCR was taken from a woman between 25 and 40 years old with Graves' hyperthyroidism. The V gene is TRBV20-1, the J gene TRBJ2-7, with 9 bases fitting TRBD2. The material sequenced was blood. CDR3 nucleotide sequence: TGCAGTGCTAGAGTTGCGGGAGGGCCGCTCTACGAGCAGTACTTC. This encodes CSARVAGGPLYEQYF.